These 16 T cell receptor beta chains were all obtained from the same sample, sequenced in a study of blood T cell repertoires in COVID-19. Repertoires were generated with immunoSEQ multiplex PCR, while TCRdb's copy carries only in-frame clones and drops some. The sample lists some 150,000 clones; around four fifths were seen once. Sequenced: peripheral blood. The receptors stem from a human donor in a cohort sampled during active COVID-19.

The V gene is TRBV4-2, the J gene TRBJ2-3; possibly TRBD2 for D (6 bases). The CDR3 sequence is 16 residues long. The V gene's germline CDR1 is LGHNA and CDR2 YNFKEQ. V lost 1 base, J lost 0 bases, and 11 bases lay in between. CDR3 region: CASSQVTAGSTDTQYF. The CDR3 DNA is TGTGCCAGCAGCCAAGTAACTGCGGGGAGCACAGATACGCAGTATTTT.

The CDR3 reads CASSLGTGIRYGYTF. The CDR3 bases are TGTGCCAGCAGCTTAGGGACAGGGATCCGCTATGGCTACACCTTC. The rearrangement joins TRBV5-8 to TRBJ1-2; the match to TRBD1 covers 9 bases. Per the germline V gene, CDR1 is SGHTS and CDR2 is YDEGEE. The ends lost 2 bases at V and 4 bases at J; junction bases unmatched: 6. The CDR3 is made up of 15 amino acids.

The chain employs TRBV14 and TRBJ1-1, with unresolved D. CDR1 is SGHDN and CDR2 is FVKESK in the germline V gene. Trimming shortened V by 0 bases and J by 4 bases, and 12 bases separated the two germline ends. This CDR3 has 15 residues. CDR3: CASSQDLGWSTEAFF. CDR3 in DNA: TGTGCCAGCAGCCAAGATCTTGGATGGAGCACTGAAGCTTTCTTT.

The chain uses TRBV9 and TRBJ1-2; D unresolved. Trimming shortened V by 1 base and J by 7 bases, and 14 bases separated the two germline ends. Per germline, CDR1 SGDLS and CDR2 YYNGEE. CDR3 length equals 14 residues. CDR3 amino acids: CASSVIEGLGGYTF. CDR3 sequence (DNA): TGTGCCAGCAGCGTAATTGAGGGCCTGGGTGGCTACACCTTC.

This clone was seen only a few times. The V and J genes are TRBV7-2 and TRBJ2-1; 9 nucleotides agree with TRBD1. Looked up from germline, CDR1 is SGHTA and CDR2 is FQGNSA. The CDR3 sequence is 15 residues long. The V gene end was trimmed by 1 base and the J gene end by 6 bases; junction bases not matched to a gene: 4. The CDR3 here is CASSLVGTGSNEQFF. In nucleotides, the CDR3 is TGTGCCAGCAGCTTAGTGGGGACAGGGAGCAATGAGCAGTTCTTC.

The rearrangement uses TRBV24-1 and TRBJ2-2; 8 nucleotides align to TRBD1. Germline V gives CDR1 KGHDR, CDR2 SFDVKD. The CDR3 loop spans 18 amino acids. J gave up 0 bases and V 3 bases, and 8 bases lay outside the gene matches. The CDR3 loop is CATSDVGQGHANTGELFF. The CDR3 coding sequence is TGTGCCACCAGTGATGTCGGACAGGGACATGCGAACACCGGGGAGCTGTTTTTT.

The CDR3 coding sequence is TGTGCCAGCAGTTTACTGGGGACAGGGGGACCCGAGCAGTACTTC. Its protein product is CASSLLGTGGPEQYF. V is TRBV27 and J is TRBJ2-7, with TRBD1 identical over 11 bases. CDR1 is MNHEY, CDR2 SMNVEV, per germline (reference sequence). Unmatched junction bases numbered 6, after V lost 2 bases and J lost 6 bases. The CDR3 loop spans 15 amino acids.

This clone was observed a single time. DNA for the CDR3: TGTGCCAGCAGCTTGAGGTCGGGACAGCCCCACGATGAGCAGTTCTTC. The encoded protein is CASSLRSGQPHDEQFF. The chain carries TRBV5-8 and TRBJ2-1; 7 bases are a match to TRBD1. The CDR3 runs 16 residues. The J segment lost 8 bases and the V segment lost 1 base, leaving 12 bases of the junction unmatched. Per the germline V gene, CDR1 is SGHTS and CDR2 is YDEGEE.

This chain joins TRBV11-2 and TRBJ1-4; D ambiguous. CDR1 is SGHAT and CDR2 is FQNNGV in the germline V gene. The CDR3 length is 17 residues. Trimming left V 5 bases short and J 8 bases short, with 24 bases between. Here the CDR3 DNA reads TGTGCCAGCAGCCGGAGGGCCATAGACGCCCAAGCGGAAAAACTGTTTTTT. Encoded protein: CASSRRAIDAQAEKLFF.

The sample holds a few counts of this clone. V gene TRBV6-6 combines with J gene TRBJ1-5; D is ambiguous. Looked up from germline, CDR1 is MNHNY and CDR2 is SVGAGI (reference sequence). This CDR3 is 15 amino acids long. V lost 0 bases and J lost 3, with 9 bases in between. CDR3 coding DNA: TGTGCCAGCAGTTACTCGGAGGGAATCAATCAGCCCCAGCATTTT. Amino acids: CASSYSEGINQPQHF.

In the case of this clone: A junction end diverges from the germline sequence, so it may reflect a read error. The V and J genes are TRBV18 and TRBJ1-2; 7 bases are shared with TRBD1. This CDR3 comprises 14 residues. Germline V CDR1 and CDR2: KGHSH, LQKENI. CDR3 bases: TGTGTCAGCTCACCACCGGGACAGATCTATGGCTACACCTTC. As protein: CVSSPPGQIYGYTF.

This chain uses TRBV4-1 with TRBJ1-5; D ambiguous. The CDR3 is 14 residues long. The V gene's germline CDR1 is MGHRA and CDR2 YSYEKL. The V end was cut by 4 bases, the J end by 6 bases, with 13 bases between. The CDR3 spells CASSRVQVGQPQHF. The DNA for the CDR3 is TGCGCCAGCAGCCGGGTCCAGGTGGGTCAGCCCCAGCATTTT.

This clone has just a few counts. The genes are TRBV16 and TRBJ1-5; possible D gene TRBD1, 5 bases. The germline V gene has CDR1 KGHSY and CDR2 FQNENV. The V gene lost 1 base and the J gene lost 6 bases, with 7 bases spanning the gap. The CDR3 is 13 residues long. DNA for the CDR3: TGTGCCAGCAGCCAATGGGGGGGTCAGCCCCAGCATTTT. Translating gives CASSQWGGQPQHF.

The chain joins TRBV4-1 to TRBJ1-2; D may be TRBD1 (5 bases). The CDR3 totals 16 residues. Germline V CDR1 and CDR2: MGHRA, YSYEKL. Trimming left V 8 bases short and J 4 bases short, with 23 bases between. CDR3 DNA sequence: TGCGCCAGCTCCGACGGGTCGTCCTTGGGGGGCTATGGCTACACCTTC. Translating it yields CASSDGSSLGGYGYTF.

The V gene is TRBV5-4, the J gene TRBJ1-2, with D perhaps TRBD1 (5 bases). Trimming removed 0 bases at V and 4 bases at J, with 13 bases between. The germline gives CDR1 SGHNT, CDR2 YYREEE (reference sequence). The CDR3 has 15 amino acids. The CDR3 protein is CASSLGWTPSYGYTF. For the CDR3, the DNA is TGTGCCAGCAGCTTGGGGTGGACACCTTCCTATGGCTACACCTTC.

The chain couples TRBV5-6 to TRBJ1-5, with a possible D match to TRBD1 (5 bases). The CDR3 spans 16 residues. Germline assignment: CDR1 SGHDT and CDR2 YYEEEE. V shed 2 bases and J shed 2 bases, with 14 bases lying between them. The CDR3, as DNA: TGTGCCAGCAGCTTTGGGGGGGTGAAGGGCAATCAGCCCCAGCATTTT. The encoded protein is CASSFGGVKGNQPQHF.